A single sample is the source of the 31 T cell receptor beta chains below, sequenced in a study of human T cells and chemical hapten exposure. TCRdb re-derived calls from the RACE reads in MiXCR, one entry per CDR3 protein. This sample has over 300,000 distinct CDR3 sequences, with approximately 5.1% found just once. The time point was: pre-sensitization, week 0. Sample treatment: therapeutic diphenylcyclopropenone sensitization with weekly scalp DPC. The sample consisted of whole blood, taken in connection with sensitization to the hapten diphenylcyclopropenone (DPC). The receptor source for this set is a woman aged 45-65 years with alopecia areata. Some clones in this sample may be carry-over from other donors' samples.

This clonotype was recorded many times. The chain carries TRBV6-2 or TRBV6-3 and TRBJ2-3, with TRBD2 as a possible D gene (6 bases). This CDR3 spans 13 amino acids. CDR1 and CDR2 from the germline V gene are MNHEY and SVGEGT. Trimming removed 4 bases from V and 8 bases from J, with 13 bases in between. The CDR3 DNA reads TGTGCCAGCAGTTTCGGGACTCCCCGTACGCAGTATTTT. It encodes CASSFGTPRTQYF.

There are many counts of this clonotype. This rearrangement joins TRBV20-1 to TRBJ2-7, with D maybe TRBD2 (6 bases). This CDR3 contains 12 residues. V lost 3 bases, J lost 3 bases, and 9 bases lay in between. From germline, CDR1 is DFQATT and CDR2 SNEGSKA (reference sequence). The CDR3, as DNA: TGCAGTGCTAGCGGGAGCAACTACGAGCAGTACTTC. Its protein product is CSASGSNYEQYF.

This clonotype was observed at least ten times. DNA for the CDR3: TGTGCCAGCAGCAGACAGGGGACCGGGGAGCTGTTTTTT. Translation: CASSRQGTGELFF. This sequence joins TRBV11-2 and TRBJ2-2, with 8 bases identical to TRBD1. The CDR3 totals 13 residues. V gave up 5 bases and J gave up 5 bases; unmatched junction bases: 1. Germline loops: CDR1 SGHAT, CDR2 FQNNGV.

This clonotype occurred a few times. V is TRBV6-5 and J is TRBJ2-1, with D tentatively TRBD1 or TRBD2 (6 bases each). From germline, CDR1 is MNHEY and CDR2 SVGAGI. V lost 2 bases and J 5 bases, leaving 13 bases between the germline ends. The CDR3 extends over 15 amino acids. The CDR3 spells CASSYGGGSHNEQFF. For the CDR3, the DNA is TGTGCCAGCAGTTACGGAGGGGGGTCTCACAATGAGCAGTTCTTC.

This clonotype occurred many times. This rearrangement joins TRBV20-1 to TRBJ2-3, with unresolved D. This CDR3 comprises 13 residues. Germline V CDR1 and CDR2: DFQATT, SNEGSKA (reference sequence). The V gene lost 6 bases and the J gene lost 0 bases, with 10 bases spanning the gap. The CDR3 DNA reads TGCAGTGCCAGAAAGGACAGCACAGATACGCAGTATTTT. Protein: CSARKDSTDTQYF.

This clonotype has at least ten counts. V and J are TRBV29-1 and TRBJ1-5, with 9 bases that match TRBD1. Germline V CDR1 and CDR2: SQVTM, ANQGSEA. CDR3 size: 14 residues. The DNA for the CDR3 is TGCAGTGTAACAGGGGGCGGTGTAGATCAGCCCCAGCATTTT. As protein: CSVTGGGVDQPQHF.

This clonotype was seen a few times. V and J are TRBV11-3 and TRBJ1-1, with 7 bases fitting TRBD1. Trimming took 5 bases from V and 5 from J; bases not matched to a gene: 5. CDR1 is SGHNT and CDR2 is YENEEA in the germline V gene. The CDR3 is 13 amino acids. This CDR3 reads CASSRDSRTEAFF. The DNA of the CDR3 is TGTGCCAGCAGCCGGGACAGCCGGACTGAAGCTTTCTTT.

At least ten counts were recorded for this clonotype. The V and J genes are TRBV29-1 and TRBJ2-7, with D unresolved. Trimming took 1 base from V and 5 from J, leaving 18 bases between them. The CDR3 sequence is 15 residues long. Germline loops: CDR1 SQVTM, CDR2 ANQGSEA. CDR3 protein: CSVEGLGSGIDEQYF. In nucleotides, the CDR3 is TGCAGCGTTGAAGGTCTAGGGTCTGGGATCGACGAGCAGTACTTC.

The chain recombines TRBV4-2 with TRBJ2-3, with 11 bases aligning to TRBD1. The germline V gene has CDR1 LGHNA and CDR2 YNFKEQ. V gave up 1 base and J gave up 2 bases; unmatched junction bases: 2. The CDR3 runs 16 residues. The CDR3 sequence: CASSQGTGGPTDTQYF. DNA for the CDR3: TGTGCCAGCAGCCAAGGGACAGGGGGCCCCACAGATACGCAGTATTTT.

In this sample, this clonotype turned up many times. This chain links TRBV28 with TRBJ1-1; D might be TRBD1 (5 bases). Per the germline V gene, CDR1 is MDHEN and CDR2 is SYDVKM. The V end lost 2 bases, the J end lost 0 bases, and 19 bases lay between the germline ends. The CDR3 totals 18 residues. Here the CDR3 reads CASSLRDPGGGLNTEAFF. Written as DNA, the CDR3 is TGTGCCAGCAGTTTAAGGGATCCGGGGGGAGGTTTGAACACTGAAGCTTTCTTT.

This clonotype appeared a few times. The genes are TRBV12-3 or TRBV12-4 and TRBJ2-6; no definite D call. This CDR3 contains 13 residues. V gave up 1 base and J gave up 6 bases, with 4 bases separating them. Written as DNA, the CDR3 is TGTGCCAGCAGTTTAGACGTGGCCAACGTCCTGACTTTC. It specifies CASSLDVANVLTF.

This chain uses TRBV7-2 with TRBJ2-1; 11 bases align to TRBD2. The CDR3 contains 16 residues. V was clipped by 2 bases and J by 9 bases; unmatched bases: 9. CDR1 and CDR2 from the germline V gene are SGHTA and FQGNSA. The CDR3 is CASSLSTGTSGGEQFF. The CDR3 DNA reads as TGTGCCAGCAGCTTATCGACGGGGACTAGCGGCGGTGAGCAGTTCTTC.

This clonotype was seen repeatedly, ten times or more. This chain joins TRBV6-5 and TRBJ2-1; tentative D call: TRBD1 (6 bases). V gave up 6 bases and J gave up 8 bases, with 20 bases separating them. CDR3 length equals 15 residues. From germline, CDR1 is MNHEY and CDR2 SVGAGI. The CDR3 sequence: CASRPSPTGSHEQFF. The CDR3 nucleotides are TGTGCCAGCAGACCCTCCCCCACAGGGAGCCATGAGCAGTTCTTC.

This clonotype was counted ten times or more. The CDR3 protein is CASSWFRPDRRETQYF. The CDR3 DNA reads as TGTGCCAGCAGCTGGTTCCGGCCGGACAGGCGAGAGACCCAGTACTTC. The chain links TRBV13 to TRBJ2-5, with TRBD1 identical over 7 bases. CDR1 and CDR2 from the germline V gene are PRHDT and FYEKMQ (reference sequence). V shed 4 bases, J shed 4 bases, and the junction held 12 bases outside the gene matches. The CDR3 covers 16 residues.

This clonotype came up many times. The genes are TRBV28 and TRBJ2-7; no clear D gene. CDR1 is MDHEN, CDR2 SYDVKM, per germline. Trimming stripped 4 bases from V and 4 bases from J, with 5 bases between. There are 11 residues in the CDR3. CDR3 DNA sequence: TGTGCCAGCAGTTCTTTTTACGAGCAGTACTTC. Translating it yields CASSSFYEQYF.

This clonotype was picked up a small number of times. The chain employs TRBV7-3 and TRBJ1-1, with 7 nucleotides matching TRBD1. Germline CDR1 SGHTA, CDR2 FQGTGA. This CDR3 contains 15 residues. The ends lost 5 bases at V and 1 base at J; junction bases unmatched: 7. The chain's CDR3 is CASSPETGRNTEAFF. The CDR3 DNA sequence: TGTGCCAGCAGCCCTGAGACAGGGCGGAACACTGAAGCTTTCTTT.

There are a few counts of this clonotype. The gene calls are TRBV7-2 and TRBJ1-1; 7 bases agree with TRBD1. The CDR3 sequence is 15 residues long. Germline values: CDR1 SGHTA, CDR2 FQGNSA. V shed 3 bases, J shed 1 base, and the junction held 5 bases outside the gene matches. The CDR3 spells CASSLDRSGNTEAFF. CDR3 nucleotide sequence: TGTGCCAGCAGCTTGGACAGGAGCGGGAACACTGAAGCTTTCTTT.

The rearrangement joins TRBV6-5 to TRBJ1-6; possible D gene TRBD1, 6 bases. In germline, CDR1 is MNHEY, CDR2 SVGAGI. This CDR3 region has 14 residues. The V end lost 6 bases, the J end lost 4 bases, and 10 bases lay between the germline ends. CDR3 loop: CASSRDTYNSPLHF. CDR3 coding DNA: TGTGCCAGCAGCCGGGACACTTATAATTCACCCCTCCACTTT.

This clonotype was seen at least ten times. CDR3 loop: CASSLFGTEVGEKLFF. The CDR3 region has the DNA TGTGCCAGCAGCTTATTCGGGACAGAAGTAGGAGAAAAACTGTTTTTT. This rearrangement joins TRBV7-9 to TRBJ1-4, with 7 bases that match TRBD1. V was clipped by 2 bases and J by 8 bases; unmatched bases: 11. The CDR3 has 16 amino acids. Germline CDR1 reads SEHNR; CDR2 reads FQNEAQ (reference sequence).

This clonotype was seen a few times. The J gene is TRBJ1-1, the V gene TRBV27; D is possibly TRBD1 (6 bases). Germline CDR1 reads MNHEY; CDR2 reads SMNVEV (reference sequence). V lost 6 bases and J 3 bases, leaving 20 bases between the germline ends. This CDR3 comprises 16 residues. The CDR3 reads CASRVGGRLRDTEAFF. Here the CDR3 DNA reads TGTGCCAGCAGAGTCGGGGGGCGGTTGAGGGACACTGAAGCTTTCTTT.

This clonotype was observed at least ten times. The rearrangement uses TRBV6-2 or TRBV6-3 and TRBJ1-5, with 7 bases fitting TRBD1. CDR1 is MNHEY, CDR2 SVGEGT, per germline. V gave up 3 bases and J gave up 3 bases; unmatched junction bases: 5. This CDR3 region has 15 residues. This CDR3 is CASSYKGAYNQPQHF. The CDR3 DNA sequence: TGTGCCAGCAGTTATAAGGGGGCATACAATCAGCCCCAGCATTTT.

The table lists this clonotype with many counts. V and J are TRBV3-1 and TRBJ1-1; a possible D gene is TRBD1 (6 bases). This CDR3 comprises 15 residues. The V gene lost 3 bases and the J gene lost 0 bases, with 11 bases spanning the gap. The germline V gene encodes CDR1 LGHDT and CDR2 YNNKEL (reference sequence). The CDR3: CASSHEGGMNTEAFF. The CDR3, as DNA: TGTGCCAGCAGCCACGAGGGGGGAATGAACACTGAAGCTTTCTTT.

This clonotype was counted ten times or more. V gene TRBV7-8 combines with J gene TRBJ2-1, with 10 bases matching TRBD2. The CDR3 length is 17 residues. Germline lookup yields CDR1 SGHVS and CDR2 FQNEAQ. The J segment lost 3 bases and the V segment lost 3 bases, leaving 8 bases of the junction unmatched. CDR3 nucleotide sequence: TGTGCCAGCAGCTTCCAGGCTAGCGGGGGATACTACAATGAGCAGTTCTTC. This gives the protein CASSFQASGGYYNEQFF.

This chain uses TRBV3-1 with TRBJ1-4; 7 bases match TRBD1. Looked up from germline, CDR1 is LGHDT and CDR2 is YNNKEL (reference sequence). The CDR3 length is 14 residues. J lost 8 bases, V lost 6 bases, and 9 bases had no gene match. The CDR3 DNA is TGTGCCAGCAGTGACAGGGCCGGGAGCGAAAAACTGTTTTTT. This sequence encodes CASSDRAGSEKLFF.

At least ten counts were recorded for this clonotype. The chain is built from TRBV7-9 and TRBJ2-1, with D maybe TRBD2 (6 bases). Germline CDR1 SEHNR, CDR2 FQNEAQ (reference sequence). Trimming removed 1 base at V and 1 base at J, with 14 bases between. The CDR3 runs to 17 residues. The CDR3 DNA follows: TGTGCCAGCAGCTTAGGTCCCCGCGGGAAATCCTACAATGAGCAGTTCTTC. Protein product: CASSLGPRGKSYNEQFF.

This clonotype has a handful of counts. The rearrangement uses TRBV9 and TRBJ1-6, with 7 bases that match TRBD1. The CDR3 spans 15 residues. The V gene end was trimmed by 6 bases and the J gene end by 6 bases; junction bases not matched to a gene: 9. CDR1 is SGDLS, CDR2 YYNGEE, per germline. In DNA, the CDR3 is TGTGCCAGCACCCAAGAGGGGGCCACTAATTCACCCCTCCACTTT. Amino acids: CASTQEGATNSPLHF.

The V gene is TRBV5-1, the J gene TRBJ2-5; 7 positions agree with TRBD2. CDR1 and CDR2 from the germline V gene are SGHRS and YFSETQ. Trimming cost V 0 bases and J 5 bases; bases outside gene matches: 13. There are 17 residues in the CDR3. The CDR3 DNA reads as TGCGCCAGCAGCTTGGCCCCAGTTACTGCGGGGGAGGAGACCCAGTACTTC. Residues: CASSLAPVTAGEETQYF.

This clonotype was seen many times. The chain combines TRBV7-9 with TRBJ1-5; 10 bases fit TRBD1. The CDR3 length is 14 residues. CDR1 is SEHNR and CDR2 is FQNEAQ in the germline V gene (reference sequence). V shed 3 bases, J shed 6 bases, and the junction held 2 bases outside the gene matches. This chain's CDR3 is CASSLGTGVQPQHF. The CDR3 DNA sequence: TGTGCCAGCAGCTTGGGGACAGGGGTTCAGCCCCAGCATTTT. Together with reference TRBV7-9 and TRBJ1-5, the CDR3 gives the full variable domain: DTGVSQNPRHKITKRGQNVTFRCDPISEHNRLYWYRQTLGQGPEFLTYFQNEAQLEKSRLLSDRFSAERPKGSFSTLEIQRTEQGDSAMYLCASSLGTGVQPQHFGDGTRLSIL.

The CDR3 sequence: CASSFGLAGRADTQYF. The CDR3 DNA reads TGTGCCAGCAGCTTTGGACTAGCGGGACGGGCAGATACGCAGTATTTT. This sequence joins TRBV11-3 and TRBJ2-3, with 12 bases that match TRBD2. V was clipped by 3 bases and J by 4 bases; unmatched bases: 5. Germline V lookup: CDR1 SGHNT, CDR2 YENEEA. CDR3 length: 16 residues.

The chain joins TRBV4-1 to TRBJ1-1, with 9 nucleotides matching TRBD1. Per germline, CDR1 MGHRA and CDR2 YSYEKL. The V segment lost 2 bases and the J segment 5 bases; nucleotides outside the gene matches: 6. This CDR3 has 15 amino acids. For the CDR3, the DNA is TGCGCCAGCAGCCAATTACAGGGGGCCCGAACTGAAGCTTTCTTT. Encoded protein: CASSQLQGARTEAFF.

This clonotype was seen more than once but under ten times. V usage is TRBV6-1 and J usage is TRBJ1-6; perhaps TRBD1 as D (5 bases). The CDR3 covers 17 residues. Germline CDR1 reads MNHNS; CDR2 reads SASEGT. With 7 bases removed from V and 0 bases from J, the gap between germline ends came to 16 bases. In nucleotides, the CDR3 is TGTGCCAGCATCCAGGACATAACAATCTCCTATAATTCACCCCTCCACTTT. Amino acid sequence: CASIQDITISYNSPLHF.